The 7 T cell receptor beta chains listed next were all sequenced from one sample in a study of identical twins. TCRdb passed the 5' RACE reads through MiXCR, listing each CDR3 protein once. The sample has some 570,000 distinct CDR3 sequences, 20% to 25% seen once; the top ten hold around 0.48%. These sequences were also reported in another study, on yellow fever vaccine responses in identical twins.

Sequenced input: CD4+ T cells sorted from blood. The receptors shown here come from a woman between 18 and 30 years old in good health.

In DNA, the CDR3 is TGCAGTGCTAGGGGGGGCGATGAAAAACTGTTTTTT. This gives the protein CSARGGDEKLFF. The chain has TRBV20-1 and TRBJ1-4, with D possibly being TRBD1 (6 bases). Trimming left V 3 bases short and J 6 bases short, with 8 bases between. Germline V gene sequence: CDR1 DFQATT, CDR2 SNEGSKA (reference sequence). This CDR3 region has 12 residues.

The table lists this clonotype with a few counts. J is TRBJ2-1 and V is TRBV5-1, with TRBD2 matching over 12 bases. CDR3 size: 17 residues. Per the germline V gene, CDR1 is SGHRS and CDR2 is YFSETQ. The V gene end was trimmed by 0 bases and the J gene end by 5 bases; junction bases not matched to a gene: 6. CDR3 nucleotide sequence: TGCGCCAGCAGCTTGGGGACTAGCGGGAAGTTTAACAATGAGCAGTTCTTC. Its protein product is CASSLGTSGKFNNEQFF.

The CDR3 region is CASSYAGFPDTQYF. The DNA for the CDR3 is TGTGCCAGCAGCTATGCCGGGTTCCCAGATACGCAGTATTTT. The chain carries TRBV7-9 and TRBJ2-3; no clear D gene. CDR3 size: 14 residues. CDR1 is SEHNR, CDR2 FQNEAQ, per germline (reference sequence). Trimming stripped 4 bases from V and 4 bases from J, with 12 bases between.

This clonotype appeared many times. This chain uses TRBV12-3 or TRBV12-4 with TRBJ2-1; 7 positions agree with TRBD2. The CDR3 is 13 amino acids. The J segment lost 4 bases and the V segment lost 9 bases, leaving 6 bases of the junction unmatched. CDR3 bases: TGTGCCAGTGTTGCGGGAGTGTACAATGAGCAGTTCTTC. As protein: CASVAGVYNEQFF.

This clonotype came up a few times. The chain is built from TRBV5-6 and TRBJ2-5; D is undetermined. The germline V and J ends were trimmed by 0 bases and 2 bases, with 11 bases remaining between them. This CDR3 spans 15 amino acids. The germline gives CDR1 SGHDT, CDR2 YYEEEE. The CDR3 reads CASSLVLLQQETQYF. In DNA form, the CDR3 reads TGTGCCAGCAGCTTGGTTTTACTACAGCAAGAGACCCAGTACTTC.

V is TRBV15 and J is TRBJ2-7; no clear D. Trimming left V 1 base short and J 6 bases short, with 7 bases between. Germline lookup yields CDR1 LNHNV and CDR2 YYDKDF (reference sequence). The CDR3 is made up of 12 amino acids. CDR3 region: CATSRVLGEQYF. In nucleotides, the CDR3 is TGTGCCACCAGCAGAGTCCTAGGCGAGCAGTACTTC.

The sample holds a few counts of this clonotype. The rearrangement joins TRBV7-8 to TRBJ1-2; D possibly corresponds to TRBD1 (6 bases). This CDR3 has 15 amino acids. V lost 7 bases to trimming and J lost 5 bases, with 20 bases between them. Looked up from germline, CDR1 is SGHVS and CDR2 is FQNEAQ. CDR3 in DNA: TGTGCCAGCACCCCAGCCGGGGGCACCCTATATGGCTACACCTTC. It codes for CASTPAGGTLYGYTF.